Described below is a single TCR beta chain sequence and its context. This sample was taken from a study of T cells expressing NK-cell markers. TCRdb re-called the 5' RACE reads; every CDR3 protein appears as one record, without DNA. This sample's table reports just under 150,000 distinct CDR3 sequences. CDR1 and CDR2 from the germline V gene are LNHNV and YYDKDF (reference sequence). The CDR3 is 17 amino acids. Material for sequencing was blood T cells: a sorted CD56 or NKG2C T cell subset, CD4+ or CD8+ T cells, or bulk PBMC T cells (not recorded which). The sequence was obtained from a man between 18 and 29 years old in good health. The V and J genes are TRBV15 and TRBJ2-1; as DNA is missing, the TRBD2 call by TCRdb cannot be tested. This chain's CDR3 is CATSTSVSGHRPREQFF.